This is a list of T cell receptor beta chains from one sample in a study of CD8+CD57+ T cells in acquired aplastic anemia. TCRdb independently ran MiXCR on the reads; one entry per CDR3 protein. The top ten clones hold 15% to 20% of a sample with approximately 57,000 distinct CDR3 sequences, roughly three fifths of them seen once. The sample taken for sequencing was sorted CD4+, CD8+, or CD8+CD57+ T cells (not recorded which) from PBMCs. The receptor source for this set is a human donor with aplastic anemia. Each CDR3 is given without its conserved first and last residue. A D gene is named only where the DNA matches it firmly.

TRBD1,TRBV4-1,15,TRBJ1-1,ASSQEGTGGADTEAF
-,TRBV24-1,12,TRBJ2-5,ATSDSGALETQY
-,TRBV29-1,11,TRBJ2-5,SVGGTEQETQY
TRBD1,TRBV6-4,9,TRBJ2-1,ASSDTQGVF
-,TRBV29-1,10,TRBJ2-7,SVETGSYEQY
-,TRBV25-1,12,TRBJ2-7,ASSEQGAAYEQY
-,TRBV25-1,14,TRBJ2-3,ASSRTTGRITDTQY
-,TRBV27,12,TRBJ2-1,ASSFFGTDNEQF
-,TRBV25-1,14,TRBJ2-2,ASSDVLALNTGELF
-,TRBV29-1,9,TRBJ1-1,SVTLGVEAF
TRBD2,TRBV15,11,TRBJ2-1,ATSRIPSGEQF
-,TRBV20-1,13,TRBJ2-7,SARSPTGILYEQY
TRBD1,TRBV20-1,11,TRBJ2-7,SAQDRNHYEQY
-,TRBV9,10,TRBJ2-7,ASGGPWGEQY
TRBD1,TRBV7-9,13,TRBJ1-5,ASSPPGQGNQPQH
TRBD2,TRBV2,13,TRBJ2-1,ASSKLAGGPSEQF
-,TRBV5-6,11,TRBJ1-6,ASSFGRVSPLH
-,TRBV6-5,13,TRBJ1-1,ASSYSLGLGTEAF
TRBD1,TRBV24-1,12,TRBJ1-2,ATSDGGGGYGYT
-,TRBV15,11,TRBJ1-2,ATSRGQIYGYT
-,TRBV6-5,11,TRBJ1-2,ASSYWGGYGYT
-,TRBV9,14,TRBJ1-3,ASSTRGLPSGNTIY
-,TRBV20-1,10,TRBJ1-5,SGTEGGQPQH
-,TRBV7-6,13,TRBJ1-1,ASSLQTQGNTEAF
-,TRBV2,10,TRBJ1-1,ASRIPNTEAF
-,TRBV3-1,11,TRBJ1-2,ASSQNPRGGYT
TRBD1,TRBV11-2,13,TRBJ2-3,ASSFEQGVWDTQY
-,TRBV20-1,9,TRBJ2-2,SARYTGELF
-,TRBV20-1,11,TRBJ2-5,SAGVGYRETQY
-,TRBV20-1,11,TRBJ2-2,SAREVNTGELF
-,TRBV10-2,14,TRBJ1-4,ASSLAGGYSNEKLF
-,TRBV9,13,TRBJ2-2,ASSVVGLPSGELF
TRBD2,TRBV10-3,12,TRBJ2-1,AISVNLAGVEQF
-,TRBV4-1,12,TRBJ1-4,ASSPLATNEKLF
-,TRBV24-1,13,TRBJ2-3,ATSDSGRSTDTQY
-,TRBV9,9,TRBJ1-1,ASGVGSEAF
-,TRBV4-1,12,TRBJ1-2,ASSQTRTPQGYT
-,TRBV10-3,13,TRBJ2-7,AISGGQPSSYEQY
TRBD1,TRBV20-1,8,TRBJ1-2,SSGGPGYT
-,TRBV11-2,14,TRBJ2-7,ASSLLGRMSSYEQY
-,TRBV15,10,TRBJ2-3,ATISRTDTRY
-,TRBV9,14,TRBJ2-1,ASSVSVGSSYNEQF
TRBD2,TRBV11-2,13,TRBJ2-1,ASSYLAGGVYEQF